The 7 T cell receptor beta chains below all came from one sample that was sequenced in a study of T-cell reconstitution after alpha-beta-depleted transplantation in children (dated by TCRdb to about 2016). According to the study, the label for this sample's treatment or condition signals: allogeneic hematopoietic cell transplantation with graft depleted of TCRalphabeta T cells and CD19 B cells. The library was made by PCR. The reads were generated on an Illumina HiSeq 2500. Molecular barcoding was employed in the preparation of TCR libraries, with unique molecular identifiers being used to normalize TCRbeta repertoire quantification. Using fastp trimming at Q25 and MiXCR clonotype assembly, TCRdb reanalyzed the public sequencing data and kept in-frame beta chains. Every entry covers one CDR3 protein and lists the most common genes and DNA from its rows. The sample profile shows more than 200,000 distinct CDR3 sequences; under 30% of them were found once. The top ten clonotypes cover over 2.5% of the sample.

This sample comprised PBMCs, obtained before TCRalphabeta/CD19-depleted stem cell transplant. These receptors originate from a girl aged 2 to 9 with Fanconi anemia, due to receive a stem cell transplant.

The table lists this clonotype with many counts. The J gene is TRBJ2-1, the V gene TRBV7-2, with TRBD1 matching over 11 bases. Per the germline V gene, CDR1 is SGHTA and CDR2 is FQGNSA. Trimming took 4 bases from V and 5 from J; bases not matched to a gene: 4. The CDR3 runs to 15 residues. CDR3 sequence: CASSWGQGVNNEQFF. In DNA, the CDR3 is TGTGCCAGCAGCTGGGGACAGGGGGTCAACAATGAGCAGTTCTTC.

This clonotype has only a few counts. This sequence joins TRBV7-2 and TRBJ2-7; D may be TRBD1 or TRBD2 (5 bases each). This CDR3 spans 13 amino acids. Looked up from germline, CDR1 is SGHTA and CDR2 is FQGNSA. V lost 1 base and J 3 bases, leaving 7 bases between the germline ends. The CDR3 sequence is CASSLGGFYEQYF. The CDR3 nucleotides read TGTGCCAGCAGCTTAGGGGGGTTCTACGAGCAGTACTTC.

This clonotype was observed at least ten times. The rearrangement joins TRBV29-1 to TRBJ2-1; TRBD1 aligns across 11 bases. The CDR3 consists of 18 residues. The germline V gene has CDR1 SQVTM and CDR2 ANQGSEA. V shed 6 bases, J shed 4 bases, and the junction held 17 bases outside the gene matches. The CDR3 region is CSVHAAPPGQGVYNEQFF. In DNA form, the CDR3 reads TGCAGCGTCCATGCCGCCCCGCCGGGACAGGGGGTTTACAATGAGCAGTTCTTC.

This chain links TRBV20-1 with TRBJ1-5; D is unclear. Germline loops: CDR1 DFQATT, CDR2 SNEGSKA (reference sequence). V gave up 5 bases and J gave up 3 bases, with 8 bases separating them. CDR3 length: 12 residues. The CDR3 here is CSAPLNNQPQHF. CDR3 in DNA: TGCAGTGCTCCTCTAAACAATCAGCCCCAGCATTTT.

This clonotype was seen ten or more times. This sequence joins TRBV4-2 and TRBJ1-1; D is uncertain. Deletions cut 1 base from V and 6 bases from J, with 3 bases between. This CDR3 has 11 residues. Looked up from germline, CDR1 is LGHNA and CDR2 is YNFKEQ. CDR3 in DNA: TGTGCCAGCAGCCAAGGGTCTGAAGCTTTCTTT. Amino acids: CASSQGSEAFF.

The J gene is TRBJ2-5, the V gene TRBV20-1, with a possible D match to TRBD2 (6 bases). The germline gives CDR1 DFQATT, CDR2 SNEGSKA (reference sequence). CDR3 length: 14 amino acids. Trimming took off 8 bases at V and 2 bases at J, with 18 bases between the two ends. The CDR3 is CSHSLSGSQETQYF. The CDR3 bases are TGCAGTCACTCCCTAAGCGGGTCACAAGAGACCCAGTACTTC.

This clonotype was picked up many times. The CDR3 bases are TGCAGTGCTAGAGGAAGGGCTAGCTCGGAGACCCAGTACTTC. This translates into CSARGRASSETQYF. The chain joins TRBV20-1 to TRBJ2-5, with D perhaps TRBD2 (5 bases). Germline assignment: CDR1 DFQATT and CDR2 SNEGSKA (reference sequence). The CDR3 consists of 14 residues. V dropped 1 base and J dropped 5 bases, with 14 bases sitting between them.